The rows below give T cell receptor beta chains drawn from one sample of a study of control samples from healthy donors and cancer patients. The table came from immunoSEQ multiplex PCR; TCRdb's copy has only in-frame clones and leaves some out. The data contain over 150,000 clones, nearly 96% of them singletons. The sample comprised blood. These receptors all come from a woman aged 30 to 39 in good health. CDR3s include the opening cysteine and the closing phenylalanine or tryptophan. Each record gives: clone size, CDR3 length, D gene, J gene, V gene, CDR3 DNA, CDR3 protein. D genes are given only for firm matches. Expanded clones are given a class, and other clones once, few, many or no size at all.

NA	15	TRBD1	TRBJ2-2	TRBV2	TGTGCCAGCAGTAGTGGGACAGACTTAACCGGGGAGCTGTTTTTT	CASSSGTDLTGELFF
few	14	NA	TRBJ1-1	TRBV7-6	TGTGCCAGCAGCCCCCTAGCCCAGGGTACTGAAGCTTTCTTT	CASSPLAQGTEAFF
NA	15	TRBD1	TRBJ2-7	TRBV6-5	TGTGCCAGCAGTCCACCCGGGACAGGGGGCTACGAGCAGTACTTC	CASSPPGTGGYEQYF
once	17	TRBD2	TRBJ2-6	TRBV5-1	TGCGCCAGCAGCGCCCTAGCGGGGAGGGCTGGGGCCAACGTCCTGACTTTC	CASSALAGRAGANVLTF
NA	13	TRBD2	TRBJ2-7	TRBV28	TGTGCCAGCAGGCCGGGACTAGCTTACGAGCAGTACTTC	CASRPGLAYEQYF
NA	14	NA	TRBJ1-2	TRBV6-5	TGTGCCAGCAGCCAATTCGTGAGGGCTGGAGGCTACACCTTC	CASSQFVRAGGYTF
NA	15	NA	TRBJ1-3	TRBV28	TGTGCCAGCAGTGGCCCAGGGCCACCTGGAAACACCATATATTTT	CASSGPGPPGNTIYF
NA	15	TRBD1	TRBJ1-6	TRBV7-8	TGTGCCAGCAGCCCGACGACAGGGTCCAATTCACCCCTCCACTTT	CASSPTTGSNSPLHF
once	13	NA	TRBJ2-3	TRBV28	TGTGCCAGCACAGGACCCAGACGAGATACGCAGTATTTT	CASTGPRRDTQYF
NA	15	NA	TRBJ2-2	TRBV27	TGTGCCAGCAGTCTGAGACTCCCGAACACCGGGGAGCTGTTTTTT	CASSLRLPNTGELFF
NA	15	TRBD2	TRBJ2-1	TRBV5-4	TGTGCCAGCAGCTTGGGGAGCGGGAGGAACAATGAGCAGTTCTTC	CASSLGSGRNNEQFF
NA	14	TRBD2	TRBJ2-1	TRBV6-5	TGTGCCAGCACACGGGGGGGACCCTACAATGAGCAGTTCTTC	CASTRGGPYNEQFF
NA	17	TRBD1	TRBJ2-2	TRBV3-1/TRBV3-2	TGTGCCAGCAGCCAAGTCTCCGGGACAGGGTGGACCGGGGAGCTGTTTTTT	CASSQVSGTGWTGELFF
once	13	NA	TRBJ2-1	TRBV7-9	TGTGCCAGCAGCCGGACAGTTTACAATGAGCAGTTCTTC	CASSRTVYNEQFF
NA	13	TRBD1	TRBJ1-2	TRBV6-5	TGTGCCAGCAGTTCAACACAGGGGTATGGCTACACCTTC	CASSSTQGYGYTF
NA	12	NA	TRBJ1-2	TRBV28	TGTGCCAGCACGGGGCGCCCATATGGCTACACCTTC	CASTGRPYGYTF
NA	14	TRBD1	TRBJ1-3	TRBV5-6	TGTGCCAGCAGCCAATTGACAGGGGGAAGCACCATATATTTT	CASSQLTGGSTIYF
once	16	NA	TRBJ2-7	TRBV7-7	TGTGCTAGCAGCTTAGATCGGTGGGACCCAAATAACGAGCAGTACTTC	CASSLDRWDPNNEQYF
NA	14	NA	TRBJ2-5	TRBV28	TGTGCCAGCAGTTTCGGTGGGGATCAAGAGACCCAGTACTTC	CASSFGGDQETQYF
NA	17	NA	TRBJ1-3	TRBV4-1	TGCGCCAGCAGCCAAGGGCTTTTTGGCCTCTCTGGAAACACCATATATTTT	CASSQGLFGLSGNTIYF
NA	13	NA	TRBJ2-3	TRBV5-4	TGTGCCAGCAGCTCCCCCAGCTCAGATACGCAGTATTTT	CASSSPSSDTQYF